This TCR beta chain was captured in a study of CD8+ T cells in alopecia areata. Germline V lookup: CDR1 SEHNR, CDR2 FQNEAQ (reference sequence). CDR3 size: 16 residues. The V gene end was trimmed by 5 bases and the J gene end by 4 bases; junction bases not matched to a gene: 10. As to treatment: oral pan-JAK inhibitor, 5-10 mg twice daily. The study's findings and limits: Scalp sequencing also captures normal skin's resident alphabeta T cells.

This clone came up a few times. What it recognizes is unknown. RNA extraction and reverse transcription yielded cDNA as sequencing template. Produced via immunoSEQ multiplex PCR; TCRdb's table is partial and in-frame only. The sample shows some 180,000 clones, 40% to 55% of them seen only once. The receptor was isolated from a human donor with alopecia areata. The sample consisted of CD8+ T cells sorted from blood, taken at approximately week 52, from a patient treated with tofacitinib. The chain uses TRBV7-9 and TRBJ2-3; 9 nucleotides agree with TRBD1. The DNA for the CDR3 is TGTGCCAGCAGCCAAGATGAGGGACAGGGCGCAGATACGCAGTATTTT. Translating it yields CASSQDEGQGADTQYF.